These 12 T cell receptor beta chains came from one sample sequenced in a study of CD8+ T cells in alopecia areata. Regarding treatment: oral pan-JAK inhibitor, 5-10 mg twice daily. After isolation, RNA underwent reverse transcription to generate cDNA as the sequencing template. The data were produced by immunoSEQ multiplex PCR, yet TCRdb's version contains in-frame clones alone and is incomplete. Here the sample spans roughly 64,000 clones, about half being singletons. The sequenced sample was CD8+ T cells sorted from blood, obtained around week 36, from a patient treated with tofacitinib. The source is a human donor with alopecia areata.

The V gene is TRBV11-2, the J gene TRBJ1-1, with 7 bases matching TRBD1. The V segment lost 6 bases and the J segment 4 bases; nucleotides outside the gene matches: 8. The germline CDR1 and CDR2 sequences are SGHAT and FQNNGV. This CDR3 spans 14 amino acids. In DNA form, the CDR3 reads TGTGCCAGCAGGCCAACAGGGGCTCCCACTGAAGCTTTCTTT. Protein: CASRPTGAPTEAFF.

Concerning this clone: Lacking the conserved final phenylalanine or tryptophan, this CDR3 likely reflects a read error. The CDR3 bases are TGTGCCAGTAGCCCCAGCAGGGGGTATCGAGGGACTGAAGCTTTCCTT. Protein sequence: CASSPSRGYRGTEAFL. This chain uses TRBV19 with TRBJ1-1; 7 nucleotides match TRBD1. CDR3 size: 16 residues. The germline V gene encodes CDR1 LNHDA and CDR2 SQIVND (reference sequence). Trimming removed 6 bases from V and 5 bases from J; junction bases left unmatched: 15.

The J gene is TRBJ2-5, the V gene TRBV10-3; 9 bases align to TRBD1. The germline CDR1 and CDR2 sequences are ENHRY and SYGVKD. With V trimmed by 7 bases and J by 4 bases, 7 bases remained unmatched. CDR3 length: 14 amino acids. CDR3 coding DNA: TGTGCCATCAAAGAAGGGACAGGGCGAGAGACCCAGTACTTC. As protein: CAIKEGTGRETQYF.

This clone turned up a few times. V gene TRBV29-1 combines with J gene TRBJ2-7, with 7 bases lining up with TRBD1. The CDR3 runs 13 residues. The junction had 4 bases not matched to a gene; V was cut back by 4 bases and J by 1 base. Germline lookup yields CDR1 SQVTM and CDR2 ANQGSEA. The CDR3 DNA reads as TGCAGCGTTGCCGGGACAGATTCCTACGAGCAGTACTTC. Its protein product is CSVAGTDSYEQYF.

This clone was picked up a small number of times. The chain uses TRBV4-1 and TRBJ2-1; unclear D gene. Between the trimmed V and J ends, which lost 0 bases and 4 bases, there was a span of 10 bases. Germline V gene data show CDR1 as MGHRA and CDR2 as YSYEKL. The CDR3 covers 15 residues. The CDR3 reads CASSQDWSDYNEQFF. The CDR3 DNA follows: TGCGCCAGCAGCCAAGATTGGTCGGATTACAATGAGCAGTTCTTC.

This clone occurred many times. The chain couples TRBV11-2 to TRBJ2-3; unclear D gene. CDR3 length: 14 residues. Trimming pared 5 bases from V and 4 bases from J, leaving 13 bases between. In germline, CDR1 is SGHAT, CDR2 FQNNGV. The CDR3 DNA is TGTGCCAGCAGCCCCTTGGGTCGGTCAGATACGCAGTATTTT. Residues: CASSPLGRSDTQYF.

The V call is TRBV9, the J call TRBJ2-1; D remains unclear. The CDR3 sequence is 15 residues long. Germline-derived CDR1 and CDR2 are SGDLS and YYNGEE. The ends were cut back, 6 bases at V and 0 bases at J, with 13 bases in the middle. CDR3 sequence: CASTPGGSSYNEQFF. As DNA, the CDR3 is TGTGCCAGCACCCCCGGTGGTAGCTCCTACAATGAGCAGTTCTTC.

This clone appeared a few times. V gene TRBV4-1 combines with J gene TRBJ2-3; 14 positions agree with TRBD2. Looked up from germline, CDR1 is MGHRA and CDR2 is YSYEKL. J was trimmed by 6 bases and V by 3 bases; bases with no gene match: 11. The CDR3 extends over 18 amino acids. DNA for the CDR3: TGCGCCAGCAGCCAGAAACCCGGACTAGCGGGAGGAGAGGATACGCAGTATTTT. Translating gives CASSQKPGLAGGEDTQYF.

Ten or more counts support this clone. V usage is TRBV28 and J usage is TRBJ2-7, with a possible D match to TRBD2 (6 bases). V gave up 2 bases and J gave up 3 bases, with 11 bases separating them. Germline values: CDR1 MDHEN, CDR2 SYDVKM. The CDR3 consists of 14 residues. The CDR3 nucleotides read TGTGCCAGCAGTTTAACGGGACTCCTCTACGAGCAGTACTTC. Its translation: CASSLTGLLYEQYF.

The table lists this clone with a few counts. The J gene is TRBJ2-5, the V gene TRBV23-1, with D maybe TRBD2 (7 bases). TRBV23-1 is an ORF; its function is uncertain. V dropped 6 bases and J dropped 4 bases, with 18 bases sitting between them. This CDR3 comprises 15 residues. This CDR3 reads CASSQDGGGGETQYF. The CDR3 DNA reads TGCGCCAGCAGCCAAGATGGCGGGGGCGGAGAGACCCAGTACTTC.

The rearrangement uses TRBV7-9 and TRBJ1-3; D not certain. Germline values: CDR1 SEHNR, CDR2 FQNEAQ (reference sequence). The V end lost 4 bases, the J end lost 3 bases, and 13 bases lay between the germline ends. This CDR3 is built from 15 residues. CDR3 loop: CASSSRPQVGNTIYF. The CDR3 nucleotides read TGTGCCAGCAGCTCCCGCCCACAAGTTGGAAACACCATATATTTT.

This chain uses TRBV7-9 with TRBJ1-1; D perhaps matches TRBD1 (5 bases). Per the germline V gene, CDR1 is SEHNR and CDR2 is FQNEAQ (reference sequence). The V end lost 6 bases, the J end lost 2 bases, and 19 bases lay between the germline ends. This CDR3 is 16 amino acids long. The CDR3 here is CASRSTGTGANTEAFF. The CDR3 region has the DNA TGTGCCAGCAGGTCAACCGGGACCGGGGCAAACACTGAAGCTTTCTTT.